This T cell receptor (beta chain) was captured by sequencing in a study of PD-1 blockade in classical Hodgkin lymphoma. The wider study: The nivolumab dose that patients received was 3 mg/kg, given intravenously every 2 weeks. General observations from the study: After ASCT, patients who started nivolumab under 1 year later were excluded. The repertoire differences lack a defined cause, possibly disease activity or prior therapy. At baseline, newly diagnosed patients reportedly showed less TCR diversity than healthy donors.

There was relapse after autologous stem cell transplantation in every patient, and there was variation in brentuximab vedotin exposure. TCRdb's table, derived via immunoSEQ multiplex PCR, lists solely in-frame clones and lacks some. The data hold approximately 13,000 clones, with around three quarters observed a single time. Per germline, CDR1 MGHRA and CDR2 YSYEKL. The CDR3 spans 15 residues. The ends were cut back, 3 bases at V and 5 bases at J, with 16 bases in the middle. Concerning this clone: Its target is unknown.

The J gene is TRBJ2-5, the V gene TRBV4-1; D is possibly TRBD2 (7 bases). This specimen consisted of peripheral blood mononuclear cells (PBMCs), obtained at baseline. The receptor was isolated from a human donor with classical Hodgkin lymphoma. CDR3 in amino acids: CASSHFRGAEETQYF. In DNA form, the CDR3 reads TGCGCCAGCAGCCATTTCCGGGGGGCGGAGGAGACCCAGTACTTC.